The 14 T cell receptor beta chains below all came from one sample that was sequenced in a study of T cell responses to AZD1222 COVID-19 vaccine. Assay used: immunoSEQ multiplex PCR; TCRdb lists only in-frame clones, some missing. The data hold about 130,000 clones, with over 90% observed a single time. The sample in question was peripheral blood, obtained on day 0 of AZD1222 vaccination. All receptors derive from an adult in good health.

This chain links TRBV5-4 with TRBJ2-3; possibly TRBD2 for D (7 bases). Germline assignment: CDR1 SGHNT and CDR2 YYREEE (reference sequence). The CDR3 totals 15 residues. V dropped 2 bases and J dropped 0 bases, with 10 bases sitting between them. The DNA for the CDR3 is TGTGCCAGCAGCTTCGCGGGGGCGAGCACAGATACGCAGTATTTT. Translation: CASSFAGASTDTQYF.

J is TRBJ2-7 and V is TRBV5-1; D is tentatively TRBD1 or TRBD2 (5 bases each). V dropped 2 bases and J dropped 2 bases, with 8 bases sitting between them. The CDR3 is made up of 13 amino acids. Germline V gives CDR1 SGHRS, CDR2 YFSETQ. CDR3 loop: CASSFRDPYEQYF. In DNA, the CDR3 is TGCGCCAGCAGCTTCCGGGACCCCTACGAGCAGTACTTC.

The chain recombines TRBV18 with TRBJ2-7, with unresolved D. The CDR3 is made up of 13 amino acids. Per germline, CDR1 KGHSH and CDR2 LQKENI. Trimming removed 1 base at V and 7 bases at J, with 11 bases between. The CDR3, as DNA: TGTGCCAGCTCACCACATCCGGATTGGGAGCAGTACTTC. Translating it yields CASSPHPDWEQYF. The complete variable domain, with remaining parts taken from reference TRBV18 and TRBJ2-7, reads NAGVMQNPRHLVRRRGQEARLRCSPMKGHSHVYWYRQLPEEGLKFMVYLQKENIIDESGMPKERFSAEFPKEGPSILRIQQVVRGDSAAYFCASSPHPDWEQYFGPGTRLTVT.

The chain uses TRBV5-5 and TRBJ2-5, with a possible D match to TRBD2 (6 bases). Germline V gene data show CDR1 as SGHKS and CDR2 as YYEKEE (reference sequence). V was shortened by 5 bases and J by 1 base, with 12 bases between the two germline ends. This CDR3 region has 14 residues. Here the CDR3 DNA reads TGTGCCAGCAGAAGAGCGGGCCTCCAAGAGACCCAGTACTTC. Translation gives CASRRAGLQETQYF.

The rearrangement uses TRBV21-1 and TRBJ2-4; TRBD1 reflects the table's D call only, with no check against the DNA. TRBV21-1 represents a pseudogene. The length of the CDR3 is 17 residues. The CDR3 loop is CASSKAWGKYKENIQYF. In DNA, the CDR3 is TGTGCCAGCAGCAAAGCTTGGGGCAAATACAAGGAAAACATTCAGTACTTC.

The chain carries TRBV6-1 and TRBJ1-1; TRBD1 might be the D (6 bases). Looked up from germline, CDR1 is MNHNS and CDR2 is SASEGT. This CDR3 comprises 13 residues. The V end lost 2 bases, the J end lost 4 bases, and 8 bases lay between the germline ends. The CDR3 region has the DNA TGTGCCAGCAGTGAAACAGGGCCCACTGAAGCTTTCTTT. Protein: CASSETGPTEAFF.

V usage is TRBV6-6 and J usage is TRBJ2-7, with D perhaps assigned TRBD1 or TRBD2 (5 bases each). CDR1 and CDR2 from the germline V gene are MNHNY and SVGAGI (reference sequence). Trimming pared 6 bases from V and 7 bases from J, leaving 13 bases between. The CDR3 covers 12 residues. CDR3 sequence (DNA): TGTGCCAGCAGCCCGGGACCGTGGGAGCAGTACTTC. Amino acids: CASSPGPWEQYF.

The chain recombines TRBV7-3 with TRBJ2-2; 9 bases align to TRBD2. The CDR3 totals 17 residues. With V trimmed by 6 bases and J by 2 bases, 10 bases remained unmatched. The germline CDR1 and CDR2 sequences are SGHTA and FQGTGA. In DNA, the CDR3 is TGTGCCAGCAGTTTTGACTTAGCGGGAGTTAACACCGGGGAGCTGTTTTTT. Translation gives CASSFDLAGVNTGELFF. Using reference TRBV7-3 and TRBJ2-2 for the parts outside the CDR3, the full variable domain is GAGVSQTPSNKVTEKGKYVELRCDPISGHTALYWYRQSLGQGPEFLIYFQGTGAADDSGLPNDRFFAVRPEGSVSTLKIQRTERGDSAVYLCASSFDLAGVNTGELFFGEGSRLTVL.

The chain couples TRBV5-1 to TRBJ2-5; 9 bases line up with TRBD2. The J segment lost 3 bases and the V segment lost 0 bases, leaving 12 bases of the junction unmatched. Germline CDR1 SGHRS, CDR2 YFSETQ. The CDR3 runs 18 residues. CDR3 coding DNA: TGCGCCAGCAGCTTGGCCGCGACTAGCGGAATCATTAAAGAGACCCAGTACTTC. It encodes CASSLAATSGIIKETQYF.

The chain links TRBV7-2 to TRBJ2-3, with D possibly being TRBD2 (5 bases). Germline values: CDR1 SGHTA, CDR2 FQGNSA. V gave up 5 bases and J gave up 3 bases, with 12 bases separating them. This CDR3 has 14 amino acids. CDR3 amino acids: CASSPDYITDTQYF. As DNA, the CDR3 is TGTGCCAGCAGCCCAGACTACATAACAGATACGCAGTATTTT. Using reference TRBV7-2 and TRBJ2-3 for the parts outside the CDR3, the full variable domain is GAGVSQSPSNKVTEKGKDVELRCDPISGHTALYWYRQSLGQGLEFLIYFQGNSAPDKSGLPSDRFSAERTGGSVSTLTIQRTQQEDSAVYLCASSPDYITDTQYFGPGTRLTVL.

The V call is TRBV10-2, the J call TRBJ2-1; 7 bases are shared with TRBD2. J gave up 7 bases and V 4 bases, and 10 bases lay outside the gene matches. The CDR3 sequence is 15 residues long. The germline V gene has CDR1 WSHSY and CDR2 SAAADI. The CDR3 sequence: CASSAGGGPGNEQFF. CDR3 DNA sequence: TGCGCCAGCAGTGCTGGGGGAGGGCCGGGAAATGAGCAGTTCTTC.

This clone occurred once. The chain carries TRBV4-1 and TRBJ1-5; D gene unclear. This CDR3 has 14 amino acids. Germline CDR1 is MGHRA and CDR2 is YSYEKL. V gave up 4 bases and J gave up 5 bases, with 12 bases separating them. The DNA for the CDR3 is TGCGCCAGCAGCCCCGCCTCGAGGGATCAGCCCCAGCATTTT. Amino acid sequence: CASSPASRDQPQHF.

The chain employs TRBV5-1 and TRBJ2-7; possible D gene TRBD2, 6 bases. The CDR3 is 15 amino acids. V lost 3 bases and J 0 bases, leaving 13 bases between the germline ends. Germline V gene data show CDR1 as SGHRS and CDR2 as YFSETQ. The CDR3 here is CASSSGLSISYEQYF. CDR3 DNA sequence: TGCGCCAGCAGCTCGGGACTCTCCATCTCCTACGAGCAGTACTTC.

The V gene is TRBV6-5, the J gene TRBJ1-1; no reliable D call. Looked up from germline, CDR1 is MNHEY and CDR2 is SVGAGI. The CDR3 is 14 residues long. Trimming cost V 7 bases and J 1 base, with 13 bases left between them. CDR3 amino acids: CASTSGPANTEAFF. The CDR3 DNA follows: TGTGCCAGCACCTCCGGGCCAGCGAACACTGAAGCTTTCTTT.